Below, 30 T cell receptor beta chains from the same sample are listed, as sequenced in a study of CD8 T cells in ankylosing spondylitis. MiXCR, run by TCRdb on the 5' RACE reads, gives a single entry per CDR3 protein. The repertoire holds 340,000 or so distinct CDR3 sequences, with approximately 14% as singletons. The sample comprised blood, either unsorted or a sorted T cell fraction (not recorded which). The receptors stem from a male donor with ankylosing spondylitis or in good health (not recorded which).

The rearrangement joins TRBV6-5 to TRBJ2-7; D uncertain. The length of the CDR3 is 16 residues. Germline V gene lookup returns CDR1 MNHEY and CDR2 SVGAGI. Trimming removed 4 bases at V and 1 base at J, with 17 bases between. The CDR3: CASSSQRTIRSYEQYF. The CDR3 bases are TGTGCCAGCAGTTCCCAGCGTACTATCCGATCCTACGAGCAGTACTTC.

The rearrangement links TRBV20-1 to TRBJ2-7, with 14 positions matching TRBD2. The length of the CDR3 is 20 residues. J gave up 3 bases and V 3 bases, and 19 bases lay outside the gene matches. Germline V gene data show CDR1 as DFQATT and CDR2 as SNEGSKA (reference sequence). The CDR3 sequence: CSASRGLAGDLAFLNYEQYF. In DNA, the CDR3 is TGCAGTGCTAGTCGGGGACTAGCGGGAGATCTTGCTTTTTTAAACTACGAGCAGTACTTC.

This clonotype has just a few counts. The rearrangement uses TRBV5-5 and TRBJ1-1, with D hard to call. Trimming removed 6 bases at V and 1 base at J, with 16 bases between. The CDR3 covers 15 residues. Looked up from germline, CDR1 is SGHKS and CDR2 is YYEKEE (reference sequence). CDR3 sequence (DNA): TGTGCCAGCACCCCATACCCGACGGAGAACACTGAAGCTTTCTTT. This codes for CASTPYPTENTEAFF.

This clonotype occurred a few times. V is TRBV11-2 and J is TRBJ2-2, with D possibly being TRBD1 or TRBD2 (5 bases each). This CDR3 is built from 13 residues. V was trimmed by 5 bases and J by 8 bases, leaving 12 bases between them. Germline CDR1 and CDR2: SGHAT and FQNNGV. The CDR3 region has the DNA TGTGCCAGCAGCCTCGGGGCGATAGGGGAGCTGTTTTTT. Amino acids: CASSLGAIGELFF.

The table lists this clonotype with a few counts. The chain employs TRBV11-1 and TRBJ2-3; 9 nucleotides align to TRBD2. Germline V gene sequence: CDR1 SGHAT, CDR2 FQDESV (reference sequence). CDR3 length: 18 residues. The junction had 8 bases not matched to a gene; V was cut back by 1 base and J by 0 bases. This CDR3 is CASSLGSSGGPSTDTQYF. CDR3 DNA sequence: TGTGCCAGCAGCTTAGGAAGTAGCGGGGGCCCAAGCACAGATACGCAGTATTTT.

The chain links TRBV5-1 to TRBJ2-5, with 11 nucleotides matching TRBD1. This CDR3 is built from 16 residues. V lost 0 bases to trimming and J lost 5 bases; unmatched junction nucleotides: 6. Per germline, CDR1 SGHRS and CDR2 YFSETQ. CDR3 sequence: CASSLDGTGGFETQYF. As DNA, the CDR3 is TGCGCCAGCAGCTTGGACGGGACAGGGGGTTTCGAGACCCAGTACTTC.

V gene TRBV5-1 combines with J gene TRBJ2-2; tentatively, D is TRBD2 (5 bases). This CDR3 is 15 amino acids long. Germline lookup yields CDR1 SGHRS and CDR2 YFSETQ. Trimming took 4 bases from V and 8 from J, leaving 18 bases between them. Written as DNA, the CDR3 is TGCGCCAGCAGCCCAGAAGGAGGAAGGAGAGGGGAGCTGTTTTTT. Protein: CASSPEGGRRGELFF.

The chain joins TRBV20-1 to TRBJ1-1, with D perhaps matching TRBD1 (6 bases). Germline V lookup: CDR1 DFQATT, CDR2 SNEGSKA (reference sequence). CDR3 length: 13 amino acids. V was trimmed by 3 bases and J by 0 bases, leaving 8 bases between them. The CDR3 sequence is CSARDSLNTEAFF. CDR3 nucleotide sequence: TGCAGTGCTAGGGACAGTCTGAACACTGAAGCTTTCTTT.

The chain joins TRBV29-1 to TRBJ2-1; tentative D call: TRBD2 (6 bases). CDR3 length equals 17 residues. Germline V lookup: CDR1 SQVTM, CDR2 ANQGSEA. The V end was cut by 1 base, the J end by 5 bases, with 21 bases between. The CDR3 protein is CSVEGAGPLLYNNEQFF. The CDR3 coding sequence is TGCAGCGTTGAAGGGGCGGGGCCCCTTCTTTATAACAATGAGCAGTTCTTC.

In this sample, this clonotype turned up once. V usage is TRBV19 and J usage is TRBJ2-5, with D tentatively TRBD1 (6 bases). V lost 6 bases and J lost 3, with 11 bases in between. CDR3 length: 13 amino acids. CDR1 is LNHDA and CDR2 is SQIVND in the germline V gene (reference sequence). The CDR3 region has the DNA TGTGCCAGTAGAGGGACACTTAAAGAGACCCAGTACTTC. This translates into CASRGTLKETQYF.

This clonotype was seen a handful of times. J is TRBJ2-3 and V is TRBV9; no reliable D call. The V and J ends lost 0 bases and 2 bases respectively, with 13 bases between them. This CDR3 comprises 16 residues. Looked up from germline, CDR1 is SGDLS and CDR2 is YYNGEE. CDR3 coding DNA: TGTGCCAGCAGCGTAGAAGGATTAGGTATCACAGATACGCAGTATTTT. It is translated as CASSVEGLGITDTQYF.

This chain uses TRBV12-3 or TRBV12-4 with TRBJ2-1; TRBD2 might be the D (5 bases). The length of the CDR3 is 18 residues. Trimming stripped 11 bases from V and 0 bases from J, with 26 bases between. The DNA for the CDR3 is TGTGCCTTCTGCATTCGCCGGAGCGGAACCGTCTCCTACAATGAGCAGTTCTTC. This codes for CAFCIRRSGTVSYNEQFF.

The genes are TRBV2 and TRBJ2-1; 9 nucleotides line up with TRBD2. Germline V gene data show CDR1 as SNHLY and CDR2 as FYNNEI. CDR3 length: 16 residues. J gave up 7 bases and V 7 bases, and 14 bases lay outside the gene matches. The CDR3 DNA follows: TGTGCCAGCAAGCTTAGGGCGGGAGGGCCTATAAATGAGCAGTTCTTC. It is translated as CASKLRAGGPINEQFF.

The V and J genes are TRBV30 and TRBJ2-1; weak D call: TRBD2 (6 bases). CDR1 is GTSNPN and CDR2 is SVGIG in the germline V gene (reference sequence). Trimming cost V 4 bases and J 14 bases, with 15 bases left between them. CDR3 length: 11 amino acids. The CDR3 protein is CAWNTGAREFF. The CDR3, as DNA: TGTGCCTGGAATACGGGAGCTCGGGAGTTCTTC. Full variable domain (missing parts from reference TRBV30 and TRBJ2-1): SQTIHQWPATLVQPVGSPLSLECTVEGTSNPNLYWYRQAAGRGLQLLFYSVGIGQISSEVPQNLSASRPQDRQFILSSKKLLLSDSGFYLCAWNTGAREFFGPGTRLTVL.

In its sample, this clonotype was seen a few times. V usage is TRBV9 and J usage is TRBJ1-6, with D possibly being TRBD1 (6 bases). CDR3 length equals 13 residues. V was shortened by 5 bases and J by 10 bases, with 13 bases between the two germline ends. The germline V gene has CDR1 SGDLS and CDR2 YYNGEE. CDR3 sequence (DNA): TGTGCCAGCAGAAAAGGGACAAAATCACCCCTCCACTTT. Protein: CASRKGTKSPLHF. Drawing the rest from reference TRBV9 and TRBJ1-6, the complete variable domain is DSGVTQTPKHLITATGQRVTLRCSPRSGDLSVYWYQQSLDQGLQFLIQYYNGEERAKGNILERFSAQQFPDLHSELNLSSLELGDSALYFCASRKGTKSPLHFGNGTRLTVT.

This clonotype was seen a few times. This rearrangement joins TRBV5-5 to TRBJ2-2; the D call may be TRBD1 or TRBD2 (5 bases each). Germline assignment: CDR1 SGHKS and CDR2 YYEKEE (reference sequence). The V gene lost 3 bases and the J gene lost 11 bases, with 14 bases spanning the gap. The CDR3 is made up of 13 amino acids. The CDR3 region has the DNA TGTGCCAGCAGCTCACAGCCGGGACCCGAGCTGTTTTTT. Translation: CASSSQPGPELFF.

V usage is TRBV20-1 and J usage is TRBJ2-5; D is perhaps TRBD1 or TRBD2 (6 bases each). Germline V gene lookup returns CDR1 DFQATT and CDR2 SNEGSKA (reference sequence). The ends were cut back, 3 bases at V and 3 bases at J, with 11 bases in the middle. The CDR3 runs to 13 residues. DNA for the CDR3: TGCAGTGCTAGGTACGGGGGCGAAGAGACCCAGTACTTC. This sequence encodes CSARYGGEETQYF.

The chain has TRBV3-1 and TRBJ2-5, with D maybe TRBD2 (6 bases). Trimming removed 3 bases from V and 2 bases from J, with 22 bases in between. The length of the CDR3 is 18 residues. Looked up from germline, CDR1 is LGHDT and CDR2 is YNNKEL (reference sequence). CDR3 nucleotide sequence: TGTGCCAGCAGCCAGGGCGGAGGGTGGAGGGACTTACAAGAGACCCAGTACTTC. Protein sequence: CASSQGGGWRDLQETQYF.

This clonotype was counted a few times. The rearrangement uses TRBV6-1 and TRBJ2-1; 8 bases agree with TRBD2. Germline CDR1 is MNHNS and CDR2 is SASEGT. V trimming: 6 bases; J trimming: 10 bases; junction bases outside the gene matches: 23. This CDR3 spans 18 amino acids. The CDR3 nucleotides read TGTGCCAGCAGCCTTGGGGGGAGCGGGGGCACACGTAGGCGCGAGCAGTTCTTC. Encoded protein: CASSLGGSGGTRRREQFF.

The chain joins TRBV7-2 to TRBJ1-1; D is perhaps TRBD1 (5 bases). CDR3 length equals 14 residues. V was clipped by 1 base and J by 9 bases, with 15 bases between them. CDR1 is SGHTA, CDR2 FQGNSA, per germline. CDR3 DNA: TGTGCCAGCAGCTTAGGGGTGTGGGCAGGGCAAGCTTTCTTT. Its protein is CASSLGVWAGQAFF.

The J gene is TRBJ2-2, the V gene TRBV4-1, with a weak D call TRBD1 (8 bases). This CDR3 has 20 residues. The ends were cut back, 1 base at V and 2 bases at J, with 23 bases in the middle. The germline gives CDR1 MGHRA, CDR2 YSYEKL. CDR3 loop: CASSQVVGRQGARNTGELFF. CDR3 nucleotides: TGCGCCAGCAGCCAAGTGGTCGGGAGGCAGGGGGCAAGAAACACCGGGGAGCTGTTTTTT.

The rearrangement uses TRBV20-1 and TRBJ1-1; D possibly corresponds to TRBD1 (6 bases). CDR3 size: 13 residues. V was shortened by 2 bases and J by 5 bases, with 12 bases between the two germline ends. The germline V gene has CDR1 DFQATT and CDR2 SNEGSKA (reference sequence). CDR3 DNA sequence: TGCAGTGCTAGACCCGGGGGCCGAACTGAAGCTTTCTTT. It encodes CSARPGGRTEAFF.

The sample holds many counts of this clonotype. The chain recombines TRBV12-3 or TRBV12-4 with TRBJ2-7, with D possibly TRBD2 on 6 matching bases. This CDR3 region has 15 residues. Trimming left V 5 bases short and J 2 bases short, with 16 bases between. The CDR3 spells CASSPGLEITYEQYF. The CDR3 DNA follows: TGTGCCAGCAGTCCGGGACTGGAAATTACCTACGAGCAGTACTTC.

The V gene is TRBV20-1, the J gene TRBJ1-5; maybe TRBD1 (6 bases). V was cut by 2 bases and J by 3 bases, with 11 bases left in between. The CDR3 length is 14 residues. Germline-derived CDR1 and CDR2 are DFQATT and SNEGSKA (reference sequence). The DNA for the CDR3 is TGCAGTGCTAGAAGGGGGTTCTACAATCAGCCCCAGCATTTT. Encoded protein: CSARRGFYNQPQHF.

The table lists this clonotype with many counts. The rearrangement uses TRBV5-1 and TRBJ2-4; D gene ambiguous. V was pared by 0 bases and J by 6 bases, with 4 bases between. Germline CDR1 is SGHRS and CDR2 is YFSETQ. CDR3 length: 12 amino acids. In DNA form, the CDR3 reads TGCGCCAGCAGCTTGGCCGGAAACATTCAGTACTTC. Protein product: CASSLAGNIQYF.

This clonotype appeared a single time. The genes are TRBV7-7 and TRBJ2-1, with D possibly being TRBD1 (5 bases). V lost 0 bases and J 10 bases, leaving 10 bases between the germline ends. CDR1 SSHAT and CDR2 FNYEAQ come from the germline V gene (reference sequence). The CDR3 extends over 13 amino acids. The CDR3 DNA follows: TGTGCCAGCAGCTTAGCTCAGGGTACCGAGCAGTTCTTC. It specifies CASSLAQGTEQFF.

The chain combines TRBV3-1 with TRBJ2-2; 8 positions agree with TRBD2. Germline trimming cut 4 bases from V and 7 bases from J; bases unmatched to any gene: 8. There are 15 residues in the CDR3. From germline, CDR1 is LGHDT and CDR2 YNNKEL (reference sequence). Here the CDR3 reads CASSPLSGGVGELFF. CDR3 nucleotide sequence: TGTGCCAGCAGCCCCTTGTCGGGGGGGGTCGGGGAGCTGTTTTTT. Combining the CDR3 with reference TRBV3-1 and TRBJ2-2 gives the whole variable domain DTAVSQTPKYLVTQMGNDKSIKCEQNLGHDTMYWYKQDSKKFLKIMFSYNNKELIINETVPNRFSPKSPDKAHLNLHINSLELGDSAVYFCASSPLSGGVGELFFGEGSRLTVL.

The sample holds many counts of this clonotype. This sequence joins TRBV7-2 and TRBJ2-3; 9 bases are shared with TRBD2. V shed 4 bases, J shed 0 bases, and the junction held 2 bases outside the gene matches. The germline gives CDR1 SGHTA, CDR2 FQGNSA. The CDR3 consists of 15 residues. The CDR3 sequence is CASSSSGTSTDTQYF. The CDR3 bases are TGTGCCAGCAGCTCTAGCGGGACTAGCACAGATACGCAGTATTTT.

In this sample, this clonotype turned up a few times. This sequence joins TRBV25-1 and TRBJ2-7, with unresolved D. V dropped 1 base and J dropped 3 bases, with 13 bases sitting between them. Germline CDR1 and CDR2: MGHDK and SYGVNS. The CDR3 is 15 amino acids. CDR3 in amino acids: CASSESGVLGYEQYF. The CDR3 nucleotides are TGTGCCAGCAGTGAATCTGGGGTTTTGGGCTACGAGCAGTACTTC.

This clonotype was seen a handful of times. This rearrangement joins TRBV3-1 to TRBJ2-2, with no clear D. The CDR3 loop spans 14 amino acids. Germline assignment: CDR1 LGHDT and CDR2 YNNKEL (reference sequence). Trimming stripped 0 bases from V and 5 bases from J, with 7 bases between. CDR3 region: CASSQESRTGELFF. The DNA for the CDR3 is TGTGCCAGCAGCCAAGAATCACGTACCGGGGAGCTGTTTTTT.